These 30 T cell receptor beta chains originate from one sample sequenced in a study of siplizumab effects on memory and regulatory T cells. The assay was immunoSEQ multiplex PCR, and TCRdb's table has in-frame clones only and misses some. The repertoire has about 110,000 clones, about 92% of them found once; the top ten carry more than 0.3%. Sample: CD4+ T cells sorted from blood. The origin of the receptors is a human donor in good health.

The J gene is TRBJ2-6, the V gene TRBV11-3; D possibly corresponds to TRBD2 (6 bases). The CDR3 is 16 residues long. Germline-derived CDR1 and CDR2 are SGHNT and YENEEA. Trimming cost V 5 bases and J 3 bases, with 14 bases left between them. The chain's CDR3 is CASSLGGNNGANVLTF. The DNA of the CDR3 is TGTGCCAGCAGCCTTGGAGGGAATAATGGGGCCAACGTCCTGACTTTC.

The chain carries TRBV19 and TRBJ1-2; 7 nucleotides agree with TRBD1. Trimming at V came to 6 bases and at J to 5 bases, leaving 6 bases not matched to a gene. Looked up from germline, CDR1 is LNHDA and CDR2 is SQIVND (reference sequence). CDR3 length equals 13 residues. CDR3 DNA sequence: TGTGCCAGTAGAGGGACAGTGAGGTATGGCTACACCTTC. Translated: CASRGTVRYGYTF.

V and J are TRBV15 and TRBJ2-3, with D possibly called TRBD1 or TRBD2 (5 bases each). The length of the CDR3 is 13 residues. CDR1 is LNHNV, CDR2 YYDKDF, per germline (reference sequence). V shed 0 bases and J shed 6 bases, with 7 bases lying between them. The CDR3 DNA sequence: TGTGCCACCAGCAGAGAGGGGGTGGATACGCAGTATTTT. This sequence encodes CATSREGVDTQYF.

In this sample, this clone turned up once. The CDR3 DNA reads TGTGCCAGCAGCGTAGCCCCAGCGGGGAAAATCTACGAGCAGTACTTC. Translated: CASSVAPAGKIYEQYF. The genes are TRBV9 and TRBJ2-7; the match to TRBD2 covers 7 bases. The V gene's germline CDR1 is SGDLS and CDR2 YYNGEE. Trimming cost V 0 bases and J 3 bases; bases outside gene matches: 9. CDR3 length equals 16 residues.

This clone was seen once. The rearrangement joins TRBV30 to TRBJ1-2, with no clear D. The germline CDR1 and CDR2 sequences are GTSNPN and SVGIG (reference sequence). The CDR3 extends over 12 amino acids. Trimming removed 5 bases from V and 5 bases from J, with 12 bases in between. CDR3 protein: CAWSWAGYGYTF. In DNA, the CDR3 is TGTGCCTGGTCATGGGCCGGGTATGGCTACACCTTC.

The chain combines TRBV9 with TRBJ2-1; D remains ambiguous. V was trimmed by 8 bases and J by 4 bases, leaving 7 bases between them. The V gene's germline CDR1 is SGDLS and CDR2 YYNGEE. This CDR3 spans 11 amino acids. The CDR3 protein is CASGRYNEQFF. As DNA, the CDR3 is TGTGCCAGTGGGCGGTACAATGAGCAGTTCTTC.

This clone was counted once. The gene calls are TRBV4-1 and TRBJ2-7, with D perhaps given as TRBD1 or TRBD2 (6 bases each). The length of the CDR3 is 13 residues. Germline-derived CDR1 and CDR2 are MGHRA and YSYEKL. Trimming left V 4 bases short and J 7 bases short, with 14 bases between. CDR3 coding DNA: TGCGCCAGCAGCCTCATGGGGGCGGGGGAGCAGTACTTC. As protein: CASSLMGAGEQYF.

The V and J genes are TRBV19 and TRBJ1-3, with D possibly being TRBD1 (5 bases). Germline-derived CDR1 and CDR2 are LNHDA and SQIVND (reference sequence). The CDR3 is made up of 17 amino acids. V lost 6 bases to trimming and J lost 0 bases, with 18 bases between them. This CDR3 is CASSPFGTELSGNTIYF. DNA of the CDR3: TGTGCCAGTAGCCCCTTCGGGACGGAACTCTCTGGAAACACCATATATTTT.

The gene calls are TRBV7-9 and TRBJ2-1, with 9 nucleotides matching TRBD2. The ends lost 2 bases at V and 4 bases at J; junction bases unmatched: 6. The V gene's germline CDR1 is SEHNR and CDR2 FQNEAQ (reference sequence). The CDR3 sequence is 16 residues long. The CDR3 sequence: CASSLRSGGAYNEQFF. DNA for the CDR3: TGTGCCAGCAGCTTACGTAGCGGGGGAGCTTACAATGAGCAGTTCTTC.

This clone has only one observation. The CDR3 DNA reads TGTGCCAGCAAGCGGGGCCCCTACGAGCAGTACTTC. Translating it yields CASKRGPYEQYF. The rearrangement links TRBV25-1 to TRBJ2-7; the match to TRBD2 covers 7 bases. The CDR3 is made up of 12 amino acids. Trimming removed 7 bases from V and 2 bases from J; junction bases left unmatched: 2. From germline, CDR1 is MGHDK and CDR2 SYGVNS.

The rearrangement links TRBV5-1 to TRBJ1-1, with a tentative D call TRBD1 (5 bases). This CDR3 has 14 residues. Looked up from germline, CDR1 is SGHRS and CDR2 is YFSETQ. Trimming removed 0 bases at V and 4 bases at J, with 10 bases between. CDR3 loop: CASSLVRGGTEAFF. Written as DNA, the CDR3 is TGCGCCAGCAGCTTGGTGCGGGGGGGCACTGAAGCTTTCTTT.

The CDR3 protein is CAWRRQVINTEAFF. The CDR3 DNA sequence: TGTGCCTGGAGAAGACAGGTGATTAACACTGAAGCTTTCTTT. This chain joins TRBV30 and TRBJ1-1, with D perhaps matching TRBD1 (6 bases). V was trimmed by 3 bases and J by 2 bases, leaving 13 bases between them. The CDR3 consists of 14 residues. In germline, CDR1 is GTSNPN, CDR2 SVGIG (reference sequence).

The CDR3 nucleotides read TGTGCCATCAGTGATAGTCTTGACAATGAGCAGTTCTTC. This sequence encodes CAISDSLDNEQFF. The rearrangement uses TRBV10-3 and TRBJ2-1; D is undetermined. CDR3 size: 13 residues. Per the germline V gene, CDR1 is ENHRY and CDR2 is SYGVKD. Trimming took 3 bases from V and 5 from J, leaving 8 bases between them.

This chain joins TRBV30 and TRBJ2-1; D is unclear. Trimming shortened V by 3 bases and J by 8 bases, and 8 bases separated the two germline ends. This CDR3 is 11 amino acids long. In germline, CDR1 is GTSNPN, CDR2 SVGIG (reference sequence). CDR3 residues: CAWRIVDEQFF. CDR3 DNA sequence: TGTGCCTGGAGAATAGTGGATGAGCAGTTCTTC.

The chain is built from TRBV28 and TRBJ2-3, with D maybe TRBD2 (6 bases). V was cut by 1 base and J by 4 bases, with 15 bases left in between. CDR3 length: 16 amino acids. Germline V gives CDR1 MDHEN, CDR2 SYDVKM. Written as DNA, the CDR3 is TGTGCCAGCAGTTTATCTTCCGGGAGCCAGCCAGATACGCAGTATTTT. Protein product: CASSLSSGSQPDTQYF.

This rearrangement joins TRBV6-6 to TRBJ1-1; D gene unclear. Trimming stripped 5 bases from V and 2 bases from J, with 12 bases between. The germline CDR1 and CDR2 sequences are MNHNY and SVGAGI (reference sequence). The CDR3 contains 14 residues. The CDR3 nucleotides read TGTGCCAGCAGTCGTTCCGGCTCTAACACTGAAGCTTTCTTT. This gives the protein CASSRSGSNTEAFF.

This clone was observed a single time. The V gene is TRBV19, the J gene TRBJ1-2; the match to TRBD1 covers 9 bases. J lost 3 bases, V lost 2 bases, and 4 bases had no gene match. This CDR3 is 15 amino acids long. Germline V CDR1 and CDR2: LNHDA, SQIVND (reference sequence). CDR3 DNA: TGTGCCAGTAGTATACCAACAGGGGGCCACTATGGCTACACCTTC. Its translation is CASSIPTGGHYGYTF. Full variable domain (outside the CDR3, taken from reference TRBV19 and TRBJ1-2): DGGITQSPKYLFRKEGQNVTLSCEQNLNHDAMYWYRQDPGQGLRLIYYSQIVNDFQKGDIAEGYSVSREKKESFPLTVTSAQKNPTAFYLCASSIPTGGHYGYTFGSGTRLTVV.

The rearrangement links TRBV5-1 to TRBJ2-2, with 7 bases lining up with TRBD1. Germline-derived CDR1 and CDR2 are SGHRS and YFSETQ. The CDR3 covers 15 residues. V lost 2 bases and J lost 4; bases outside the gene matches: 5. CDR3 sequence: CASSFGAGGTGELFF. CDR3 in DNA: TGCGCCAGCAGCTTTGGGGCAGGGGGCACCGGGGAGCTGTTTTTT.

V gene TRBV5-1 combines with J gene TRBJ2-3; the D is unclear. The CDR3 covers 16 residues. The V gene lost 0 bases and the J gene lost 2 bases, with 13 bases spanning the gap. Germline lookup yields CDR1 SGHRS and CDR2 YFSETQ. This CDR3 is CASSLAIQTTTDTQYF. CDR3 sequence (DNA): TGCGCCAGCAGCTTGGCCATCCAAACTACCACAGATACGCAGTATTTT.

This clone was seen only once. CDR3 sequence reads: CASSSGTAVYADGYTF. The CDR3 DNA reads TGCGCCAGCAGCTCCGGGACAGCCGTGTACGCCGATGGCTACACCTTC. The V gene is TRBV10-2, the J gene TRBJ1-2; 7 nucleotides align to TRBD1. CDR1 is WSHSY, CDR2 SAAADI, per germline. There are 16 residues in the CDR3. With V trimmed by 6 bases and J by 6 bases, 16 bases remained unmatched.

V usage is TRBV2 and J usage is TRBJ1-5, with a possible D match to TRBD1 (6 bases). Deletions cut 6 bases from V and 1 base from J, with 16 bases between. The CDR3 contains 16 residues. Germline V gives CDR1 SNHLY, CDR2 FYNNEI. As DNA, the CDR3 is TGTGCCAGCAGCCAAGATACAGGGAGGAGCAATCAGCCCCAGCATTTT. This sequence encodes CASSQDTGRSNQPQHF.

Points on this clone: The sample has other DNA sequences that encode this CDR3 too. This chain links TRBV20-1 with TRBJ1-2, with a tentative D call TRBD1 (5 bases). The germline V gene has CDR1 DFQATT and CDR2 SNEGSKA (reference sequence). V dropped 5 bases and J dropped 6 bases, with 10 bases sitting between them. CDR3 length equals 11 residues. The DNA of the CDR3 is TGCAGTGCTCGCCAGGGAAATGGCTACACCTTC. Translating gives CSARQGNGYTF.

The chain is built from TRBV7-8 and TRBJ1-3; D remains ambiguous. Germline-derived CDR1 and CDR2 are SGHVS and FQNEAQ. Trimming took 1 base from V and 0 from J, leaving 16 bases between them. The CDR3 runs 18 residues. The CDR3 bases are TGTGCCAGCAGCTTAGAAAGTTCGCAGGCACTCTCTGGAAACACCATATATTTT. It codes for CASSLESSQALSGNTIYF.

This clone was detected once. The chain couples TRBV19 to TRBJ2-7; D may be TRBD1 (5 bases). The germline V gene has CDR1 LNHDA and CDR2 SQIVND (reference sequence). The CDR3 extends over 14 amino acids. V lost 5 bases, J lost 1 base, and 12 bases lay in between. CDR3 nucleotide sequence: TGTGCCAGTAGTCGCTGGACAACTTCCTACGAGCAGTACTTC. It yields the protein CASSRWTTSYEQYF.

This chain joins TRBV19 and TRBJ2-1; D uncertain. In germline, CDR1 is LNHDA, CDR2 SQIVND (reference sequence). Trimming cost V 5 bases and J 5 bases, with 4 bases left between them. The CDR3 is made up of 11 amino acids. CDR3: CASSWDNEQFF. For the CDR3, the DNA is TGTGCCAGTAGTTGGGACAATGAGCAGTTCTTC. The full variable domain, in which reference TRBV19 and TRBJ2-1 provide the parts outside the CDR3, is DGGITQSPKYLFRKEGQNVTLSCEQNLNHDAMYWYRQDPGQGLRLIYYSQIVNDFQKGDIAEGYSVSREKKESFPLTVTSAQKNPTAFYLCASSWDNEQFFGPGTRLTVL.

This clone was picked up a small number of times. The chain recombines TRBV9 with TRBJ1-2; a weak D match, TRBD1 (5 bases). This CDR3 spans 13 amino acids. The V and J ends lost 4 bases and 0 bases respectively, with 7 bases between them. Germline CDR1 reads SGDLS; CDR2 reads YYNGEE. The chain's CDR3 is CASSLTANYGYTF. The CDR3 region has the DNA TGTGCCAGCAGCTTGACAGCTAACTATGGCTACACCTTC.

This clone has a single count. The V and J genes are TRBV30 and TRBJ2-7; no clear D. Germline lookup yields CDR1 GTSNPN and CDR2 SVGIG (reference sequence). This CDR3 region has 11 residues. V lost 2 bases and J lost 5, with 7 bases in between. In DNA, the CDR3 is TGTGCCTGGAGTCCCATGCACGAGCAGTACTTC. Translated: CAWSPMHEQYF.

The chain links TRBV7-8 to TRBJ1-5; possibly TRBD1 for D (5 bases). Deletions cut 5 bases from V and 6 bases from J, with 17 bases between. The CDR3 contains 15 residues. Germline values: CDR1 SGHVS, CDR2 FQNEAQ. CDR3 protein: CASSPTQGWSQPQHF. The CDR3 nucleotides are TGTGCCAGCAGCCCCACCCAGGGCTGGAGTCAGCCCCAGCATTTT.

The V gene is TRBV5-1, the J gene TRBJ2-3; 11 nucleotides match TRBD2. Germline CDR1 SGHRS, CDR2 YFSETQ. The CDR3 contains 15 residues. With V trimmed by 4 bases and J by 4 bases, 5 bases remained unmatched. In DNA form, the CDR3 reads TGCGCCAGCAGCCAACTAGCGGGAGTTTCAGATACGCAGTATTTT. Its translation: CASSQLAGVSDTQYF.

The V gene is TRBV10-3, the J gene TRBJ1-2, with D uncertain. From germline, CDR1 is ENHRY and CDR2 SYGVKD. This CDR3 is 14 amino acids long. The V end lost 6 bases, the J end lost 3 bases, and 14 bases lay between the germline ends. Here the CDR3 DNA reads TGTGCCATCAGGGCCTCAGGCGAGGACTATGGCTACACCTTC. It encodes CAIRASGEDYGYTF.